This TCR beta chain is drawn from a study of response to subunit inactivated influenza vaccine (dated by TCRdb to about 2018). About the study as a whole: Deep quantitative T cell receptor repertoire profiling was used in the study to track responses to a trivalent subunit inactivated influenza vaccine. Summary of the overall study and its limitations: According to the authors, only a limited number of new T cells may be recruited by each seasonal influenza vaccination.

This clonotype was counted between two and nine times. This receptor's antigen is unknown. No per-base quality is available; no much larger clone lies one base away. The germline V gene gives CDR1 as SGHVS and CDR2 as FQNEAQ. Inclusive of the bounding cysteine and phenylalanine, the CDR3 is 12 residues long. Of all the DNA, just the CDR3 is kept, 36 bases in frame from base 1. Cut back by 5 bases and 1 base, the V and J ends lie 6 bases apart. Library method: RT-PCR. The sequencer was an Illumina HiSeq 2500. The raw public reads went through TCRdb reprocessing: fastp at Q25, MiXCR clone calling, in-frame beta chains kept. Rows are unified per CDR3 protein, each entry keeping the most common DNA and genes. This sample holds about 620,000 distinct CDR3 sequences; about 12% were observed only once. In total, the top ten clones hold 10% of the sample.

Sequenced material: PBMCs from blood, taken on the day of vaccination. The chain uses TRBV7-8 and TRBJ2-7; the D segment cannot be called with confidence. The source is a man in his fifties or sixties who received an inactivated influenza vaccine. Donor details come from another sample of the same person, matched by shared clones. The CDR3 sequence is CASSHFSYEQYF. The nucleotide sequence reads as follows: TGTGCCAGCAGCCACTTTTCCTACGAGCAGTACTTC.